This T cell receptor beta chain was recorded in a study of shared T cell receptors in the human thymus. CDR1 is MDHEN, CDR2 SYDVKM, per germline. The CDR3 is made up of 15 amino acids. The V and J ends lost 3 bases and 4 bases respectively, with 12 bases between them. Some clones are missing from TCRdb's copy, which holds only in-frame ones; the method was immunoSEQ multiplex PCR. This table holds some 660,000 clones, about 90% found once. The sample was also reused in another study, on human thymus T cells. That work adds: Resections obtained during corrective heart surgery supplied the thymus tissue. Biased V and J segment usage appeared in thymus and peripheral blood. Unrelated individuals had highly overlapping thymic repertoires, as reported in related research.

Sequencing was done on a sample of thymocytes. The clonotype originates from a boy less than two years old with a congenital heart defect. The rearrangement links TRBV28 to TRBJ1-4, with D hard to call. The CDR3 loop is CASSLNGRNNEKLFF. For the CDR3, the DNA is TGTGCCAGCAGTTTGAACGGCAGGAATAATGAAAAACTGTTTTTT.